The clone carrying this T cell receptor beta chain occurred many times. The sample is drawn from a study of blood T cell repertoires in COVID-19. Study in general: Sites across the United States, Italy and Spain contributed samples from acute and convalescent COVID-19. The cDNA or gDNA used as material had been derived from T cells, B-cell-depleted T cells, or PBMCs.

Using immunoSEQ multiplex PCR, the repertoire was profiled, and TCRdb retains in-frame clones only, with some absent. The sample holds 75,000 to 90,000 clones; about 82% are singletons and the top ten take 15% to 20%. V gave up 11 bases and J gave up 2 bases, with 21 bases separating them. Germline V CDR1 and CDR2: SNHLY, FYNNEI. This CDR3 has 15 amino acids. The specimen was peripheral blood. The chain has TRBV2 and TRBJ1-2; D might be TRBD1 (6 bases). This receptor was taken from a man older than 75 with active or convalescent COVID-19. CDR3 sequence (DNA): TGTGCCGGAAGCCGCCTGACAGGACGGAACTATGGCTACACCTTC. This encodes CAGSRLTGRNYGYTF.